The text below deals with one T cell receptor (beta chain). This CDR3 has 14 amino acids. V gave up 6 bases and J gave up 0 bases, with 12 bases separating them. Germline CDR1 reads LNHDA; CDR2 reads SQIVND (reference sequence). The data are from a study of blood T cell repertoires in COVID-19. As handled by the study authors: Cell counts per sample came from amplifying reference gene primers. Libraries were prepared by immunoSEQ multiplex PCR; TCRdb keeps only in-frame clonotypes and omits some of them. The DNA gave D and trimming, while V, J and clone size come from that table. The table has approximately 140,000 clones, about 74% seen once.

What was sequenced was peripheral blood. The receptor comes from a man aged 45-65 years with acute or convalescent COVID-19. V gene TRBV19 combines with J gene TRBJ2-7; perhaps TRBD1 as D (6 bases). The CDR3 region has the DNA TGTGCCAGTAGCCGACAGGCCAGCTCCTACGAGCAGTACTTC. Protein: CASSRQASSYEQYF.